One and the same sample provided the 30 T cell receptor beta chains below, sequenced in a study of CD8+ T cells in alopecia areata. RNA extraction was followed by reverse transcription into cDNA, which acted as the sequencing template. Data came from immunoSEQ multiplex PCR; TCRdb stores just in-frame clones and leaves some out. Among more than 95,000 clones listed, roughly two fifths were seen once. Sequenced input: CD4+ T cells sorted from blood. All receptors derive from a human donor with alopecia areata.

This clone was found a few times. This chain uses TRBV7-9 with TRBJ2-7; D is undetermined. Per germline, CDR1 SEHNR and CDR2 FQNEAQ (reference sequence). Deletions cut 3 bases from V and 2 bases from J, with 11 bases between. This CDR3 region has 14 residues. Here the CDR3 DNA reads TGTGCCAGCAGCTTCCTCGCAGCCACCTACGAGCAGTACTTC. Translating it yields CASSFLAATYEQYF. The complete variable domain, with remaining parts taken from reference TRBV7-9 and TRBJ2-7, reads DTGVSQNPRHKITKRGQNVTFRCDPISEHNRLYWYRQTLGQGPEFLTYFQNEAQLEKSRLLSDRFSAERPKGSFSTLEIQRTEQGDSAMYLCASSFLAATYEQYFGPGTRLTVT.

This clone was counted a few times. The chain employs TRBV5-1 and TRBJ2-3, with 7 bases lining up with TRBD2. Trimming took 0 bases from V and 2 from J; bases not matched to a gene: 6. The V gene's germline CDR1 is SGHRS and CDR2 YFSETQ. The CDR3 loop spans 16 amino acids. CDR3 sequence reads: CASSLAPSGNTDTQYF. In nucleotides, the CDR3 is TGCGCCAGCAGCTTGGCTCCTAGCGGAAACACAGATACGCAGTATTTT.

This clone was counted a few times. The rearrangement joins TRBV29-1 to TRBJ2-2; 8 bases map to TRBD1. The CDR3 is 14 residues long. Germline trimming cut 6 bases from V and 2 bases from J; bases unmatched to any gene: 5. Germline CDR1 is SQVTM and CDR2 is ANQGSEA. CDR3 nucleotides: TGCAGCGTGAATGGACAGGGTAACACCGGGGAGCTGTTTTTT. Translated, it gives CSVNGQGNTGELFF.

V usage is TRBV29-1 and J usage is TRBJ2-7; 8 nucleotides line up with TRBD2. The length of the CDR3 is 16 residues. In germline, CDR1 is SQVTM, CDR2 ANQGSEA. With 0 bases clipped from V and 5 bases from J, the junction kept 12 bases outside the gene matches. CDR3 coding DNA: TGCAGCGTTGAAGATGAGGGGGAGCGGGGGTCCAACGAGCAGTACTTC. This sequence encodes CSVEDEGERGSNEQYF.

This clone appeared a few times. The chain carries TRBV7-9 and TRBJ2-3; no clear D. The germline V and J ends were trimmed by 5 bases and 0 bases, with 9 bases remaining between them. The germline V gene encodes CDR1 SEHNR and CDR2 FQNEAQ (reference sequence). The CDR3 extends over 14 amino acids. The CDR3 region is CASSVTSSTDTQYF. The DNA of the CDR3 is TGTGCCAGCAGCGTGACTTCTAGCACAGATACGCAGTATTTT.

A few counts support this clone. This chain connects TRBV7-8 to TRBJ2-2; 8 positions match TRBD1. Trimming took 5 bases from V and 5 from J; bases not matched to a gene: 7. The CDR3 runs 15 residues. Germline-derived CDR1 and CDR2 are SGHVS and FQNEAQ. The CDR3 reads CASSARTGHTGELFF. The CDR3, as DNA: TGTGCCAGCAGCGCGCGGACAGGGCATACCGGGGAGCTGTTTTTT.

This clone has only a few counts. The chain combines TRBV9 with TRBJ2-5; a weak D match, TRBD2 (6 bases). V was shortened by 3 bases and J by 0 bases, with 12 bases between the two germline ends. The CDR3 loop spans 15 amino acids. CDR1 is SGDLS, CDR2 YYNGEE, per germline. The CDR3 region has the DNA TGTGCCAGCAGCGCGCGGCGGGGCTACCAAGAGACCCAGTACTTC. Amino acid sequence: CASSARRGYQETQYF. The complete variable domain, with remaining parts taken from reference TRBV9 and TRBJ2-5, reads DSGVTQTPKHLITATGQRVTLRCSPRSGDLSVYWYQQSLDQGLQFLIQYYNGEERAKGNILERFSAQQFPDLHSELNLSSLELGDSALYFCASSARRGYQETQYFGPGTRLLVL.

The chain combines TRBV7-2 with TRBJ2-7; 14 bases line up with TRBD2. Germline V gene sequence: CDR1 SGHTA, CDR2 FQGNSA. This CDR3 contains 15 residues. The trim removed 5 bases at V and 5 bases at J, leaving 5 bases unmatched. The CDR3 nucleotides are TGTGCCAGCAGCACTTGGGGACTAGCGGGAGACGAGCAGTACTTC. Translated: CASSTWGLAGDEQYF.

The gene calls are TRBV29-1 and TRBJ1-2; D is unclear. The CDR3 is made up of 14 amino acids. CDR1 and CDR2 from the germline V gene are SQVTM and ANQGSEA. Trimming took 2 bases from V and 8 from J, leaving 18 bases between them. In DNA form, the CDR3 reads TGCAGCGTTGAAAAACGCCCTGGGTCTCGAGGCTACACCTTC. Amino acids: CSVEKRPGSRGYTF.

The CDR3 nucleotides are TGTGCCAGCAGCCACGCTCGGGGCTACAATGAGCAGTTCTTC. It translates to CASSHARGYNEQFF. The chain joins TRBV14 to TRBJ2-1, with a tentative D call TRBD2 (5 bases). Germline V gene data show CDR1 as SGHDN and CDR2 as FVKESK. The CDR3 has 14 amino acids. V was cut by 3 bases and J by 3 bases, with 9 bases left in between. Looking up the rest from reference TRBV14 and TRBJ2-1 gives the full variable domain: EAGVTQFPSHSVIEKGQTVTLRCDPISGHDNLYWYRRVMGKEIKFLLHFVKESKQDESGMPNNRFLAERTGGTYSTLKVQPAELEDSGVYFCASSHARGYNEQFFGPGTRLTVL.

This chain connects TRBV29-1 to TRBJ2-7; D gene unclear. V dropped 5 bases and J dropped 1 base, with 12 bases sitting between them. The CDR3 contains 13 residues. CDR1 and CDR2 (germline): SQVTM, ANQGSEA. CDR3 DNA: TGCAGCGTTCGGCAGACCCTATCCTACGAGCAGTACTTC. Encoded protein: CSVRQTLSYEQYF.

The rearrangement links TRBV29-1 to TRBJ1-1; D call uncertain. The CDR3 has 13 amino acids. Germline loops: CDR1 SQVTM, CDR2 ANQGSEA. Deletions cut 4 bases from V and 4 bases from J, with 13 bases between. CDR3 bases: TGCAGCGTTGGTGCCGACATGATCACTGAAGCTTTCTTT. Its translation is CSVGADMITEAFF.

This clone was picked up a small number of times. The CDR3 nucleotides read TGTGCCAGCAGCCAAGAATCGGGGGGCGGGGGCTACACCTTC. It specifies CASSQESGGGGYTF. This chain connects TRBV14 to TRBJ1-2, with D possibly TRBD1 on 6 matching bases. V dropped 0 bases and J dropped 8 bases, with 13 bases sitting between them. Germline V CDR1 and CDR2: SGHDN, FVKESK. The CDR3 has 14 residues.

A few counts support this clone. This chain uses TRBV19 with TRBJ2-3; 7 nucleotides agree with TRBD2. Losses at the gene ends were 5 bases for V and 4 bases for J; bases not matched to a gene: 12. Germline lookup yields CDR1 LNHDA and CDR2 SQIVND (reference sequence). This CDR3 spans 16 amino acids. The DNA for the CDR3 is TGTGCCAGTAGTTCTCCCAGCGGGACCTCCTCAGATACGCAGTATTTT. Translated: CASSSPSGTSSDTQYF.

This clone was detected a few times. Written as DNA, the CDR3 is TGTGCCAGCAGCTTAGGGAGTCAGCGGAACGGGGCTTTCTTT. It specifies CASSLGSQRNGAFF. The chain has TRBV7-9 and TRBJ1-1; D remains ambiguous. The CDR3 totals 14 residues. Trimming pared 1 base from V and 11 bases from J, leaving 17 bases between. Per germline, CDR1 SEHNR and CDR2 FQNEAQ (reference sequence).

This clone was recorded once. The rearrangement joins TRBV5-1 to TRBJ1-4, with D perhaps TRBD1 (5 bases). Trimming took 1 base from V and 7 from J, leaving 8 bases between them. Germline V CDR1 and CDR2: SGHRS, YFSETQ. This CDR3 has 13 residues. CDR3 nucleotides: TGCGCCAGCAGCTTGCGACAGACTGAAAAACTGTTTTTT. Translation: CASSLRQTEKLFF.

This clone was seen only a few times. The rearrangement links TRBV29-1 to TRBJ2-3, with TRBD1 identical over 9 bases. The junction had 9 bases not matched to a gene; V was cut back by 4 bases and J by 4 bases. This CDR3 has 15 amino acids. CDR1 and CDR2 from the germline V gene are SQVTM and ANQGSEA. The CDR3 spells CSVGRGQGSPDTQYF. CDR3 sequence (DNA): TGCAGCGTTGGAAGAGGACAGGGGAGTCCAGATACGCAGTATTTT.

CDR3 DNA sequence: TGCAGCGTTGAGGGGACAGATGGCTACACCTTC. Translated, it gives CSVEGTDGYTF. The rearrangement uses TRBV29-1 and TRBJ1-2, with 7 nucleotides matching TRBD1. The J segment lost 6 bases and the V segment lost 3 bases, leaving 1 base of the junction unmatched. The germline V gene has CDR1 SQVTM and CDR2 ANQGSEA. The CDR3 runs 11 residues.

This clone has a handful of counts. The chain joins TRBV28 to TRBJ1-1; no clear D gene. CDR3 length equals 14 residues. Germline CDR1 and CDR2: MDHEN and SYDVKM. Trimming pared 5 bases from V and 4 bases from J, leaving 14 bases between. The CDR3 loop is CASSTGPRLTEAFF. The DNA of the CDR3 is TGTGCCAGCAGTACCGGACCGCGACTCACTGAAGCTTTCTTT.

This chain links TRBV29-1 with TRBJ2-5; perhaps TRBD2 as D (7 bases). The CDR3 is 12 residues long. Looked up from germline, CDR1 is SQVTM and CDR2 is ANQGSEA. The germline V and J ends were trimmed by 6 bases and 5 bases, with 13 bases remaining between them. The CDR3, as DNA: TGCAGCGTGGGGGGGGCGCGGGAGACCCAGTACTTC. This codes for CSVGGARETQYF.

By its share, this clone is medium-sized. The chain is built from TRBV28 and TRBJ1-4; D possibly corresponds to TRBD1 (6 bases). V lost 2 bases and J 10 bases, leaving 17 bases between the germline ends. Germline values: CDR1 MDHEN, CDR2 SYDVKM. The CDR3 spans 15 residues. The CDR3 nucleotides read TGTGCCAGCAGTTTAACTGGGGGGCCCTTGGCAAAACTGTTTTTT. Its protein product is CASSLTGGPLAKLFF.

This clone was recorded a few times. The chain employs TRBV19 and TRBJ2-7, with TRBD2 identical over 8 bases. Germline assignment: CDR1 LNHDA and CDR2 SQIVND (reference sequence). This CDR3 has 15 amino acids. V gave up 5 bases and J gave up 5 bases; unmatched junction bases: 11. For the CDR3, the DNA is TGTGCCAGTAGTGCGCCCGGCGGGAGGAGCAACGAGCAGTACTTC. This codes for CASSAPGGRSNEQYF.

The chain joins TRBV5-1 to TRBJ1-5; TRBD1 matches 7 bases. The CDR3 spans 15 residues. V shed 3 bases, J shed 3 bases, and the junction held 6 bases outside the gene matches. Germline V gene data show CDR1 as SGHRS and CDR2 as YFSETQ. CDR3 loop: CASSSTGAYNQPQHF. CDR3 coding DNA: TGCGCCAGCAGCTCCACAGGGGCGTACAATCAGCCCCAGCATTTT.

This clone turned up a few times. The V and J genes are TRBV7-6 and TRBJ2-7; maybe TRBD1 (6 bases). Trimming stripped 8 bases from V and 6 bases from J, with 20 bases between. The CDR3 loop spans 14 amino acids. Germline lookup yields CDR1 SGHVS and CDR2 FNYEAQ. The CDR3 sequence: CASGNRALGSEQYF. DNA of the CDR3: TGTGCCAGCGGAAACAGGGCCCTTGGTAGCGAGCAGTACTTC.

This clone was found a few times. The chain recombines TRBV7-2 with TRBJ2-7; D call uncertain. This CDR3 comprises 12 residues. V gave up 5 bases and J gave up 3 bases, with 8 bases separating them. Germline loops: CDR1 SGHTA, CDR2 FQGNSA. CDR3 in DNA: TGTGCCAGCAGCGCCGTCCTCTACGAGCAGTACTTC. Protein: CASSAVLYEQYF.

This clone was observed a few times. The chain couples TRBV5-1 to TRBJ1-2, with D unresolved. This CDR3 is built from 12 residues. Germline CDR1 SGHRS, CDR2 YFSETQ. The V gene lost 0 bases and the J gene lost 4 bases, with 4 bases spanning the gap. The CDR3 loop reads CASSLGSYGYTF. The CDR3 region has the DNA TGCGCCAGCAGCTTGGGCAGCTATGGCTACACCTTC.

This clone has just a few counts. The chain has TRBV30 and TRBJ1-1; D is undetermined. In germline, CDR1 is GTSNPN, CDR2 SVGIG (reference sequence). There are 11 residues in the CDR3. V was trimmed by 5 bases and J by 1 base, leaving 5 bases between them. The CDR3: CAWGRNTEAFF. CDR3 in DNA: TGTGCCTGGGGAAGGAACACTGAAGCTTTCTTT.

The chain recombines TRBV29-1 with TRBJ1-5; tentative D call: TRBD1 (5 bases). V dropped 1 base and J dropped 1 base, with 8 bases sitting between them. CDR1 and CDR2 from the germline V gene are SQVTM and ANQGSEA. CDR3 size: 14 residues. The CDR3 loop reads CSVEVGGSNQPQHF. The CDR3 nucleotides are TGCAGCGTTGAAGTGGGGGGAAGCAATCAGCCCCAGCATTTT.

The V and J genes are TRBV7-8 and TRBJ2-2; D is ambiguous. The CDR3 sequence is 16 residues long. Between the trimmed V and J ends, which lost 5 bases and 4 bases, there was a span of 17 bases. Per the germline V gene, CDR1 is SGHVS and CDR2 is FQNEAQ. The CDR3 loop reads CASSLSAPLGTGELFF. The CDR3, as DNA: TGTGCCAGCAGCCTATCGGCGCCCCTCGGCACCGGGGAGCTGTTTTTT. Together with reference TRBV7-8 and TRBJ2-2, the CDR3 gives the full variable domain: GAGVSQSPRYKVAKRGQDVALRCDPISGHVSLFWYQQALGQGPEFLTYFQNEAQLDKSGLPSDRFFAERPEGSVSTLKIQRTQQEDSAVYLCASSLSAPLGTGELFFGEGSRLTVL.

This clone was counted between two and nine times. The rearrangement uses TRBV7-9 and TRBJ2-5, with 7 bases aligning to TRBD2. CDR1 SEHNR and CDR2 FQNEAQ come from the germline V gene (reference sequence). The CDR3 loop spans 16 amino acids. V lost 3 bases and J lost 4; bases outside the gene matches: 11. CDR3 sequence: CASSFLAGQGSETQYF. CDR3 in DNA: TGTGCCAGCAGCTTCTTAGCGGGCCAAGGGTCAGAGACCCAGTACTTC.